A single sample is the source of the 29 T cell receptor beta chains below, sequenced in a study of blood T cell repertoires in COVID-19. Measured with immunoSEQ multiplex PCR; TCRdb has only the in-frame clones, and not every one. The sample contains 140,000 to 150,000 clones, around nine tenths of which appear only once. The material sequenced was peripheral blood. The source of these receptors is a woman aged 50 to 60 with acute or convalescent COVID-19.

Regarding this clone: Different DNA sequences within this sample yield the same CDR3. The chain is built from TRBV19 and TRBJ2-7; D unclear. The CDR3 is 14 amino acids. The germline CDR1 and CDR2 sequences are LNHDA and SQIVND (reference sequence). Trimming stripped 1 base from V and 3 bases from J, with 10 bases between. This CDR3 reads CASSIGSPVYEQYF. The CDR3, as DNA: TGTGCCAGTAGTATAGGATCCCCAGTCTACGAGCAGTACTTC.

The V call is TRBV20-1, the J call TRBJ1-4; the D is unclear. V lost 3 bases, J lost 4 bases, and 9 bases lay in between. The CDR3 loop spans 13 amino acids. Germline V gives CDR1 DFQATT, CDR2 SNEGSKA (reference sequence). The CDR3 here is CSASLRFNEKLFF. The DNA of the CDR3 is TGCAGTGCTAGTTTGAGATTTAATGAAAAACTGTTTTTT.

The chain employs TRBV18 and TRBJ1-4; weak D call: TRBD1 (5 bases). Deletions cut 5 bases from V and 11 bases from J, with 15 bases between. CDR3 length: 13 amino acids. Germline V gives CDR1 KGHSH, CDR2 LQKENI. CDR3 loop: CASSRGRGEKLFF. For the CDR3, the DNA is TGTGCCAGCTCAAGAGGCCGGGGGGAGAAACTGTTTTTT.

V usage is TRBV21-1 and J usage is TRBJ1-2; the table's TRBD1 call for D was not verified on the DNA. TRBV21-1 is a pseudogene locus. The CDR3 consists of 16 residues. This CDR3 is CASSKLETPANYGYTF. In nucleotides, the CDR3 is TGTGCCAGCAGCAAACTCGAGACACCTGCTAACTATGGCTACACCTTC.

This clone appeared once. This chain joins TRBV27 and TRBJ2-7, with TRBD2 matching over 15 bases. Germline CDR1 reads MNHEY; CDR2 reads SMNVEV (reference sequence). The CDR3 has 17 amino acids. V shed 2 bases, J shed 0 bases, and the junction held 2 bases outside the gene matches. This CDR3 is CASSLGTSGRYSYEQYF. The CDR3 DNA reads TGTGCCAGCAGTTTAGGGACTAGCGGGAGGTACTCCTACGAGCAGTACTTC.

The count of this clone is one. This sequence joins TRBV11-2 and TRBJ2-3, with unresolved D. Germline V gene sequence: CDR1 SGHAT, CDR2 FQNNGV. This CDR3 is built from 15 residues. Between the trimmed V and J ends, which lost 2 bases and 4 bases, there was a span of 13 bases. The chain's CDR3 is CASSLTSLFADTQYF. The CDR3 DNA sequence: TGTGCCAGCAGCTTAACCAGTCTGTTTGCAGATACGCAGTATTTT.

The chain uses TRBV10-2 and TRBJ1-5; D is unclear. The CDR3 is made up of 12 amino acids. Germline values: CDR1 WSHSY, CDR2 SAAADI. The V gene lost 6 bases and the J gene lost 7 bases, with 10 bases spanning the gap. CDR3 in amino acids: CASSYLGQPQHF. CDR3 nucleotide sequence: TGCGCCAGCAGCTACTTGGGCCAGCCCCAGCATTTT.

CDR3 in amino acids: CASSLARTGMNTEAFF. CDR3 bases: TGCGCCAGCAGCTTGGCCAGGACAGGGATGAACACTGAAGCTTTCTTT. This chain links TRBV5-1 with TRBJ1-1; 8 nucleotides line up with TRBD1. The CDR3 extends over 16 amino acids. After removal of 0 bases from V and 0 bases from J, the junction contained 4 bases not matched to a gene. From germline, CDR1 is SGHRS and CDR2 YFSETQ.

CDR3: CASSRGGSDTQYF. In DNA form, the CDR3 reads TGTGCCAGCAGCCGAGGGGGCTCAGATACGCAGTATTTT. The gene calls are TRBV7-9 and TRBJ2-3, with 7 bases aligning to TRBD1. The V gene end was trimmed by 5 bases and the J gene end by 4 bases; junction bases not matched to a gene: 3. This CDR3 region has 13 residues. Looked up from germline, CDR1 is SEHNR and CDR2 is FQNEAQ (reference sequence). The entire variable domain, with the rest obtained from reference TRBV7-9 and TRBJ2-3, is as follows: DTGVSQNPRHKITKRGQNVTFRCDPISEHNRLYWYRQTLGQGPEFLTYFQNEAQLEKSRLLSDRFSAERPKGSFSTLEIQRTEQGDSAMYLCASSRGGSDTQYFGPGTRLTVL.

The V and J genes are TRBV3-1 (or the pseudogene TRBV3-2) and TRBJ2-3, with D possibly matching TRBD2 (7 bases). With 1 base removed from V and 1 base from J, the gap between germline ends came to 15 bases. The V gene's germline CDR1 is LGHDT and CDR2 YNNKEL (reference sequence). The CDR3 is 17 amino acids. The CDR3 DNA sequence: TGTGCCAGCAGCCAAGGACTGGGAGGGGGGGGCACAGATACGCAGTATTTT. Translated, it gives CASSQGLGGGGTDTQYF.

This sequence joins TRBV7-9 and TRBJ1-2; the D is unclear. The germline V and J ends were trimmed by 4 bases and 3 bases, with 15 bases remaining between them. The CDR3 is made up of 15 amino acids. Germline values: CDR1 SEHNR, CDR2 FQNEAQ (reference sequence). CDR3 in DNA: TGTGCCAGCAGCTCAGGACTTCCCCGGGACTATGGCTACACCTTC. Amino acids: CASSSGLPRDYGYTF. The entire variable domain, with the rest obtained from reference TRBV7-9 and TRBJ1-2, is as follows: DTGVSQNPRHKITKRGQNVTFRCDPISEHNRLYWYRQTLGQGPEFLTYFQNEAQLEKSRLLSDRFSAERPKGSFSTLEIQRTEQGDSAMYLCASSSGLPRDYGYTFGSGTRLTVV.

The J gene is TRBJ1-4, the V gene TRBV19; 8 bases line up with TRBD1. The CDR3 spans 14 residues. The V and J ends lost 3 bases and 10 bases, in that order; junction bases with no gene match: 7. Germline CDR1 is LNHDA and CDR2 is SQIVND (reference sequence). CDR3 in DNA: TGTGCCAGTAGTATGCGGCAGGGGACAGGAAAACTGTTTTTT. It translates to CASSMRQGTGKLFF.

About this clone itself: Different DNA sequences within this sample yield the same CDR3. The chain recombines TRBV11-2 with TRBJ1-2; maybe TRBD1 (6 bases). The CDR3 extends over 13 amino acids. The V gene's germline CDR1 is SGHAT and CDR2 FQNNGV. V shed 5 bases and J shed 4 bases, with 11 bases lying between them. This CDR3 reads CASSADRAYGYTF. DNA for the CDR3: TGTGCCAGCAGCGCGGACAGAGCCTATGGCTACACCTTC.

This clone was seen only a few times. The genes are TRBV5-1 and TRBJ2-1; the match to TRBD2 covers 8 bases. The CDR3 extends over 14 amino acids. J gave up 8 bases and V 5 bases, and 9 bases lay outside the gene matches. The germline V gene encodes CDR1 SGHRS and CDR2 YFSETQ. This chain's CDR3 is CASRDPTSAYEQFF. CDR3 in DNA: TGCGCCAGCAGAGATCCGACTAGCGCATATGAGCAGTTCTTC.

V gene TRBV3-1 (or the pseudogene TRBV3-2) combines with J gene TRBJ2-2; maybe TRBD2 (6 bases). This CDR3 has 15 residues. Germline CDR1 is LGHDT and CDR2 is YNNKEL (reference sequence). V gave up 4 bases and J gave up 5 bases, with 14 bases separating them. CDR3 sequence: CASSLPGGVTGELFF. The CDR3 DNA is TGTGCCAGCAGCCTCCCTGGCGGGGTTACCGGGGAGCTGTTTTTT.

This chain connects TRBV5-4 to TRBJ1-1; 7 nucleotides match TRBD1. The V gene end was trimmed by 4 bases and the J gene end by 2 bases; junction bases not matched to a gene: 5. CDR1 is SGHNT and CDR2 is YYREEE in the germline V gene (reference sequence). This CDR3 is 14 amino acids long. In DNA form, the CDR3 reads TGTGCCAGCAGCACGGACAGGTTCAACACTGAAGCTTTCTTT. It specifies CASSTDRFNTEAFF.

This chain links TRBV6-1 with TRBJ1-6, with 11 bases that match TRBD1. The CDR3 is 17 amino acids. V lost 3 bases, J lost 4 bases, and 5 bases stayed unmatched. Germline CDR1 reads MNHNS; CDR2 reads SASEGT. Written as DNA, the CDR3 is TGTGCCAGCAGTGAGTGGGGACAGGGGGGTTATAATTCACCCCTCCACTTT. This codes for CASSEWGQGGYNSPLHF.

Written as DNA, the CDR3 is TGTGCCAGCCGTCCACTAGCGAACACCGGGGAGCTGTTTTTT. Translation gives CASRPLANTGELFF. The chain joins TRBV5-6 to TRBJ2-2, with D perhaps TRBD2 (5 bases). CDR1 is SGHDT and CDR2 is YYEEEE in the germline V gene. CDR3 length equals 14 residues. Trimming took off 7 bases at V and 0 bases at J, with 10 bases between the two ends.

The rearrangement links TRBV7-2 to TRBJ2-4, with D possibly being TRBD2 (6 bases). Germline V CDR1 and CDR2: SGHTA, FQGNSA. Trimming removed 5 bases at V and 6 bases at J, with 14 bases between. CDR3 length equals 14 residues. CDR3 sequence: CASSPGPGANIQYF. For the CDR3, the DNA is TGTGCCAGCAGCCCGGGACCGGGAGCAAACATTCAGTACTTC.

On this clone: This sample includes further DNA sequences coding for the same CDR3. DNA of the CDR3: TGTGCCAGCAGACAGGGAACTTTAGAGACCCAGTACTTC. Translating gives CASRQGTLETQYF. V gene TRBV6-5 combines with J gene TRBJ2-5, with D tentatively TRBD1 (6 bases). The germline V gene encodes CDR1 MNHEY and CDR2 SVGAGI. CDR3 size: 13 residues. The germline V and J ends were trimmed by 6 bases and 4 bases, with 12 bases remaining between them.

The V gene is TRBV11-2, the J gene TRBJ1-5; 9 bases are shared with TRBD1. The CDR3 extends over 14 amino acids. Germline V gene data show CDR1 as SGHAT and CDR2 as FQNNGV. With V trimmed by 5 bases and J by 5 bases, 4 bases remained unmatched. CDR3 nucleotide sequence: TGTGCCAGCAGCACAGGGGGCTGGGATCAGCCCCAGCATTTT. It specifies CASSTGGWDQPQHF. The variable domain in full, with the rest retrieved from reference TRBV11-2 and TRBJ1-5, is EAGVAQSPRYKIIEKRQSVAFWCNPISGHATLYWYQQILGQGPKLLIQFQNNGVVDDSQLPKDRFSAERLKGVDSTLKIQPAKLEDSAVYLCASSTGGWDQPQHFGDGTRLSIL.

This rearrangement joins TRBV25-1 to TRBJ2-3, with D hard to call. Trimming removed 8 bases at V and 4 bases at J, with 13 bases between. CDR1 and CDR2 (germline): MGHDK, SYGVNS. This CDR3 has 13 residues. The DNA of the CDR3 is TGTGCCAGCTCCAACGGGTGGGCAGATACGCAGTATTTT. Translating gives CASSNGWADTQYF.

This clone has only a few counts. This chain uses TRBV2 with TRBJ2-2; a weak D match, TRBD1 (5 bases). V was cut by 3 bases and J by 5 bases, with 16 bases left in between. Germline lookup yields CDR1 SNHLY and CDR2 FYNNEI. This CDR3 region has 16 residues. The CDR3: CASSDPEHRGTGELFF. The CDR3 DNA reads TGTGCCAGCAGTGACCCGGAGCATAGGGGTACCGGGGAGCTGTTTTTT.

The CDR3 sequence: CASSSQREGTQYF. The CDR3 coding sequence is TGTGCCAGCAGCTCACAGCGGGAGGGGACCCAGTACTTC. This chain uses TRBV7-3 with TRBJ2-5; 10 bases map to TRBD2. V shed 4 bases, J shed 7 bases, and the junction held 3 bases outside the gene matches. Germline-derived CDR1 and CDR2 are SGHTA and FQGTGA. The CDR3 runs 13 residues.

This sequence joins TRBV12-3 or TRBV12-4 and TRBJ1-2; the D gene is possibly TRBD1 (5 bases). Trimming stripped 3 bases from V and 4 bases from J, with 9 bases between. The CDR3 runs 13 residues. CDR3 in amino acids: CASSFGGGYGYTF. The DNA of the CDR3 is TGTGCCAGCAGTTTTGGGGGGGGCTATGGCTACACCTTC.

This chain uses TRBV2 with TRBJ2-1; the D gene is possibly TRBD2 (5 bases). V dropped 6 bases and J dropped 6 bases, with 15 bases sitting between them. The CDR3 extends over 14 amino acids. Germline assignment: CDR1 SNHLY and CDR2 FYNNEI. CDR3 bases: TGTGCCAGCAGGAGGGCTCCCGGGGTCAATGAGCAGTTCTTC. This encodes CASRRAPGVNEQFF. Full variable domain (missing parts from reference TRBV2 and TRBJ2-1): EPEVTQTPSHQVTQMGQEVILRCVPISNHLYFYWYRQILGQKVEFLVSFYNNEISEKSEIFDDQFSVERPDGSNFTLKIRSTKLEDSAMYFCASRRAPGVNEQFFGPGTRLTVL.

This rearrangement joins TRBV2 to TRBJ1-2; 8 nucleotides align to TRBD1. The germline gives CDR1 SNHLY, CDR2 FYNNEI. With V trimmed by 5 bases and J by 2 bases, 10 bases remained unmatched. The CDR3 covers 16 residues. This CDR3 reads CASSTTRGRRNYGYTF. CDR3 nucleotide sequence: TGTGCCAGCAGTACAACCAGGGGGCGCCGGAACTATGGCTACACCTTC.

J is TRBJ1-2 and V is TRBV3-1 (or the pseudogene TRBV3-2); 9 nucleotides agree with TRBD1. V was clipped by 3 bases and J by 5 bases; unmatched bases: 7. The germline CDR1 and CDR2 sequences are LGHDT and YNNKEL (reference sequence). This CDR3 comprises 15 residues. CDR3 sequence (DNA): TGTGCCAGCAGCCACCGGACAGGGGATGCTTATGGCTACACCTTC. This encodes CASSHRTGDAYGYTF.

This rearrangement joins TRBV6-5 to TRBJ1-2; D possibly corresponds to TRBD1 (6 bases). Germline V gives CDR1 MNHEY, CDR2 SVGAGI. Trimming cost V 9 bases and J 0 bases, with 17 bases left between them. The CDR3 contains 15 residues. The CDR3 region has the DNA TGTGCCAGTTTTCCTCAGGGGAGTCCTAACTATGGCTACACCTTC. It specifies CASFPQGSPNYGYTF.